The rows below give T cell receptor beta chains drawn from one sample of a study of siplizumab effects on memory and regulatory T cells. Produced via immunoSEQ multiplex PCR; TCRdb's table is partial and in-frame only. The data show about 100,000 clones, with more than 85% seen just once and approximately 0.15% held by the top ten. Sequencing was performed on CD4+ T cells sorted from blood. These receptors all stem from a human donor in good health. Both conserved end residues are part of each CDR3. The order of the fields is CDR3 length, J gene, D gene, V gene, clone size, CDR3 protein, CDR3 DNA. D genes are given only for firm matches. Not every row has a clone size; where given, it reads once, few, many or a size class.

>12|TRBJ2-7|NA|TRBV6-5|NA
CASSYRLDEQYF
TGTGCCAGCAGTTACCGTTTGGACGAGCAGTACTTC
>17|TRBJ2-3|NA|TRBV13|NA
CASSLSWVGAGTDTQYF
TGTGCCAGCAGCCTCTCATGGGTGGGGGCCGGGACAGATACGCAGTATTTT
>13|TRBJ2-3|NA|TRBV29-1|NA
CSVVGGNTDTQYF
TGCAGCGTGGTAGGGGGAAACACAGATACGCAGTATTTT
>15|TRBJ1-1|TRBD1|TRBV12-5|NA
CASGLEDRRGAEAFF
TGTGCTAGTGGTTTGGAGGACAGGAGGGGGGCTGAAGCTTTCTTT
>17|TRBJ2-4|TRBD1|TRBV7-9|NA
CASSLDLVLTGGGIQYF
TGTGCCAGCAGCTTAGATCTGGTGTTGACAGGGGGCGGCATTCAGTACTTC
>15|TRBJ2-6|NA|TRBV5-1|NA
CASSLAFGGANVLTF
TGCGCCAGCAGCTTGGCCTTCGGTGGGGCCAACGTCCTGACTTTC
>14|TRBJ1-6|NA|TRBV19|NA
CASSMGGDNSPLHF
TGTGCCAGTAGTATGGGGGGAGATAATTCACCCCTCCACTTT
>15|TRBJ1-1|TRBD1|TRBV28|NA
CASSLGHRGNTEAFF
TGTGCCAGCAGTTTAGGCCACAGGGGAAACACTGAAGCTTTCTTT
>13|TRBJ1-1|NA|TRBV7-9|few
CASSPTRNTEAFF
TGTGCCAGCAGCCCCACAAGGAACACTGAAGCTTTCTTT
>18|TRBJ2-3|TRBD2|TRBV7-2|NA
CASSLGTSGGPSTDTQYF
TGTGCCAGCAGCTTAGGGACTAGCGGGGGCCCCAGCACAGATACGCAGTATTTT
>14|TRBJ1-2|NA|TRBV28|once
CASSLRDGSYGYTF
TGTGCCAGCAGTTTGCGGGACGGATCCTATGGCTACACCTTC
>14|TRBJ1-2|TRBD1|TRBV10-3|NA
CAIRGQDSNYGYTF
TGTGCCATCAGAGGACAGGACTCTAACTATGGCTACACCTTC
>14|TRBJ1-1|NA|TRBV19|NA
CASSSLTGNTEAFF
TGTGCCAGTAGTTCCTTGACAGGGAACACTGAAGCTTTCTTT
>16|TRBJ2-1|TRBD1|TRBV5-4|NA
CASSSGTGRSYNEQFF
TGTGCCAGCAGCTCAGGGACAGGGAGGTCCTACAATGAGCAGTTCTTC
>12|TRBJ2-3|NA|TRBV7-3|few
CASSQHGDTQYF
TGTGCCAGCAGCCAACACGGAGATACGCAGTATTTT
>15|TRBJ2-3|NA|TRBV19|NA
CASSLNPWTEDTQYF
TGTGCCAGTAGTCTTAACCCTTGGACGGAAGATACGCAGTATTTT
>17|TRBJ1-4|NA|TRBV2|NA
CASSEGVLMVSGEKLFF
TGTGCCAGCAGTGAGGGAGTACTAATGGTTTCCGGCGAAAAACTGTTTTTT
>18|TRBJ1-4|NA|TRBV28|NA
CASSFDRGRSRAGEKLFF
TGTGCCAGCAGTTTCGATCGGGGCCGGTCAAGGGCGGGGGAAAAACTGTTTTTT
>11|TRBJ1-2|NA|TRBV12-2|NA
CARTLFNGYTF
TGTGCAAGGACATTATTTAATGGCTACACCTTC
>13|TRBJ2-7|NA|TRBV23-1|NA
CASSRGPSVEQYF
TGCGCCAGCAGCCGGGGACCGAGCGTGGAGCAGTACTTC
>18|TRBJ2-4|TRBD2|TRBV5-4|NA
CASSLLLAGGPAKNIQYF
TGTGCCAGCAGCTTGTTACTAGCGGGGGGGCCGGCCAAAAACATTCAGTACTTC
>13|TRBJ2-1|TRBD1|TRBV6-6|NA
CASKDRGYNEQFF
TGTGCCAGCAAGGACAGGGGTTACAATGAGCAGTTCTTC
>15|TRBJ2-3|NA|TRBV19|NA
CASSNRLPPADTQYF
TGTGCCAGTAGTAACAGACTCCCTCCGGCAGATACGCAGTATTTT